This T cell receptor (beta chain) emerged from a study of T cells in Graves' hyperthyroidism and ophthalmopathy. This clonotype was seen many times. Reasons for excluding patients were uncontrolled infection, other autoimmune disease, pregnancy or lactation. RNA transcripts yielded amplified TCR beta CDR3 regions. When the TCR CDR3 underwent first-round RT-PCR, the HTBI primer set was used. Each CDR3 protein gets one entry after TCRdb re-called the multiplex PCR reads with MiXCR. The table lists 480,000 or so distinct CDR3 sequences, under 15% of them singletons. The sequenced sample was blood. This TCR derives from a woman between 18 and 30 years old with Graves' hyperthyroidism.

The CDR3 sequence: CASSPERSSGNTIYF. DNA of the CDR3: TGTGCCAGCTCACCGGAGCGGAGCTCTGGAAACACCATATATTTT. The V and J genes are TRBV18 and TRBJ1-3; D is undetermined. The V end lost 3 bases, the J end lost 0 bases, and 9 bases lay between the germline ends. Germline CDR1 KGHSH, CDR2 LQKENI. This CDR3 has 15 amino acids.